This TCR beta chain was captured by sequencing in a study of monozygotic twins with inflammatory bowel disease. General study results and limits: IBD-affected twins scored below their healthy co-twins in TCRbeta diversity (inverse Simpson). Limited power may explain why concordant and discordant twins showed no difference in repertoire similarity.

The V gene's germline CDR1 is MRHNA and CDR2 SNTAGT. This CDR3 spans 14 amino acids. As to this clonotype: What it recognizes is unknown.

Using the 5' RACE reads, TCRdb records one entry per CDR3 protein without DNA. The sample includes about 450,000 distinct CDR3 sequences. This sequence originates from a human donor with ulcerative colitis or Crohn's disease, or a healthy co-twin of an affected twin (not recorded which). The chain has TRBV6-4 and TRBJ2-6. The material sequenced was blood. The CDR3 sequence is CASSKGSGANVLTF.